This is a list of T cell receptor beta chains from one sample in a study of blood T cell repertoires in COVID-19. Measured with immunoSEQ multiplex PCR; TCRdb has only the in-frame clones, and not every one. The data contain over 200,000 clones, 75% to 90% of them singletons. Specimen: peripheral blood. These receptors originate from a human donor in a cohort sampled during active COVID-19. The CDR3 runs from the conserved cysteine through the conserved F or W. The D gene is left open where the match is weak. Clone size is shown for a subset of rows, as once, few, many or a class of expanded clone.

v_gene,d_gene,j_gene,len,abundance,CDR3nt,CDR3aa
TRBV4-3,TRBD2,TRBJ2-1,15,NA,TGCGCCAGCAGCCAAGAGGCTAGCGGGAGGGATGAGCAGTTCTTC,CASSQEASGRDEQFF
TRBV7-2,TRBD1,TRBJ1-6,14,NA,TGTGCCAGCAGCTTGGGACAGAATAATTCACCCCTCCACTTT,CASSLGQNNSPLHF
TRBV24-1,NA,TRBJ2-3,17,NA,TGTGCCACCAGTGATGCGGGTAGGCCCTTCCCCACAGATACGCAGTATTTT,CATSDAGRPFPTDTQYF
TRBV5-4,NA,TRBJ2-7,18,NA,TGTGCCAGCAGCTTGGAGGGTTTGGGTAGCGCCCAAACGGGGGAGCAGTACTTC,CASSLEGLGSAQTGEQYF
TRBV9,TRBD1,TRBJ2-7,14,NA,TGTGCCAGCAGCCCCCGGGACAGGGTTTACGAGCAGTACTTC,CASSPRDRVYEQYF
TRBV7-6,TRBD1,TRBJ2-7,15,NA,TGTGCCAGCAGCGGAAGGGACAGGGCTTTGGACGAGCAGTACTTC,CASSGRDRALDEQYF
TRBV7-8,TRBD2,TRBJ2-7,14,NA,TGTGCCAGCAGCTTAGGCGGGAGGGTCTTCGAGCAGTACTTC,CASSLGGRVFEQYF
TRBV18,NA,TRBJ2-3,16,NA,TGTGCCAGCTCATTCGTGGCCGGGAGCTTAACAGATACGCAGTATTTT,CASSFVAGSLTDTQYF
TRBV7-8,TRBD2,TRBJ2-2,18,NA,TGTGCCAGCAGCTCGGGACTAGCGGGAGGGCCTAACACCGGGGAGCTGTTTTTT,CASSSGLAGGPNTGELFF
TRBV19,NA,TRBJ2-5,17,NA,TGTGCCAGTAGTCCAAGGGGAGGTAGGAGACTCCAAGAGACCCAGTACTTC,CASSPRGGRRLQETQYF
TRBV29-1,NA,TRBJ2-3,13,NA,TGCAGCGTTGTAACAACCAGCACAGATACGCAGTATTTT,CSVVTTSTDTQYF
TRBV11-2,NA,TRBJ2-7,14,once,TGTGCCAGCAGCCTTGACAGGACCTCCTACGAGCAGTACTTC,CASSLDRTSYEQYF
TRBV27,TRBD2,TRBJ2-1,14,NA,TGTGCCAGCAGCCTGTCTAGCGGGATGAATGAGCAGTTCTTC,CASSLSSGMNEQFF
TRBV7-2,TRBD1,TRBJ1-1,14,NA,TGTGCCAGCAGCACTACAGGGGGGGTCACTGAAGCTTTCTTT,CASSTTGGVTEAFF
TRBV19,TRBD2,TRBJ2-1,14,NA,TGTGCCAGTAGCGATAGCGGGAGGGGCAATGAGCAGTTCTTC,CASSDSGRGNEQFF
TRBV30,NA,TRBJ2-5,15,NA,TGTGCCTGGAGTTGGGGACAAACGTACCAAGAGACCCAGTACTTC,CAWSWGQTYQETQYF
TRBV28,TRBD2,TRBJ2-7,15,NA,TGTGCCAGCAGGCCGACTAGCGGGTCCTCCTACGAGCAGTACTTC,CASRPTSGSSYEQYF
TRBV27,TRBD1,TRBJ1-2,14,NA,TGTGCCAGCAGTTACGCACAGGGGGGCTATGGCTACACCTTC,CASSYAQGGYGYTF
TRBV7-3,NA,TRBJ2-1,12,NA,TGTGCCAGCAGCTTGGGGCCCGGTGAGCAGTTCTTC,CASSLGPGEQFF
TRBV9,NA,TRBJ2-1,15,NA,TGTGCCAGCAGCGTAGAGGGGGGGTCCTACAATGAGCAGTTCTTC,CASSVEGGSYNEQFF
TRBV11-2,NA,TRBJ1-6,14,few,TGTGCCAGTGACGGAGGGGGGGCGGGTTCACCCCTCCACTTT,CASDGGGAGSPLHF
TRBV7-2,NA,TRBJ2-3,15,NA,TGTGCCAGCAGCTTAGCGGGGGCTGGGACAGATACGCAGTATTTT,CASSLAGAGTDTQYF
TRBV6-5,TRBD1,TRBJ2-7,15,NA,TGTGCCAGCAGGCCCCGGGACAGCCCTCTCTACGAGCAGTACTTC,CASRPRDSPLYEQYF
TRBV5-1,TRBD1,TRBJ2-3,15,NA,TGCGCCAGCAGCACGACAGGGGTAGGGACAGATACGCAGTATTTT,CASSTTGVGTDTQYF
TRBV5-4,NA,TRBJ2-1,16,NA,TGTGCCAGCAGCTTTACGAGTGACTACATCTACAATGAGCAGTTCTTC,CASSFTSDYIYNEQFF
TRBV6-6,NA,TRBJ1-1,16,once,TGTGCCAGCAGTTACTCCTCGGGACAAAAGAACACTGAAGCTTTCTTT,CASSYSSGQKNTEAFF
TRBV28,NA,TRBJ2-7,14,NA,TGTGCCGCCTCAAGGAGGGGAGCGCTCTACGAGCAGTACTTC,CAASRRGALYEQYF
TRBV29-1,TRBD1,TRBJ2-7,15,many,TGCAGCGCAGGGGGCCAGGCGGGGACATGGGACGAGCAGTACTTC,CSAGGQAGTWDEQYF
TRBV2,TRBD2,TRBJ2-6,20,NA,TGTGCCAGCAGCCCCATTAAACAGGTCGGGAGGATCGCTGGGGCCAACGTCCTGACTTTC,CASSPIKQVGRIAGANVLTF
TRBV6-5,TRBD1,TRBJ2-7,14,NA,TGTGCCAGCAGTTACGCAGGGGGAAGCTACGAGCAGTACTTC,CASSYAGGSYEQYF
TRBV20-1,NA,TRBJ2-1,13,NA,TGCAGTGCTAGTCGTAGCTCCTACAATGAGCAGTTCTTC,CSASRSSYNEQFF
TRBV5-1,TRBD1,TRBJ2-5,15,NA,TGCGCCAGCAGCTGGGGACAGGGACAAAAAGAGACCCAGTACTTC,CASSWGQGQKETQYF
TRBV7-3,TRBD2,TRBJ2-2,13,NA,TGTGCCAGCAGCCGACTAGCTTCCGGGGAGCTGTTTTTT,CASSRLASGELFF
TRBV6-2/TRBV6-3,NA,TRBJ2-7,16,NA,TGTGCCAGCAGTTACTCGTTGGATTCGGGCGGGTACGAGCAGTACTTC,CASSYSLDSGGYEQYF
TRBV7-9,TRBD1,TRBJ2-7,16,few,TGTGCCAGCAGCTTAGCCCTAGCAGGGGGCATACACGAGCAGTACTTC,CASSLALAGGIHEQYF
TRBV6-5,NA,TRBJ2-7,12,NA,TGTGCCAGCAGACAGGGCTCCTACGAGCAGTACTTC,CASRQGSYEQYF
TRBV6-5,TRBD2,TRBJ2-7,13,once,TGTGCCAGCACTCTAGCGGGAACCTACGAGCAGTACTTC,CASTLAGTYEQYF
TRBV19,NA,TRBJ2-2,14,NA,TGTGCCAGTAGGCCCGACTGGAACACCGGGGAGCTGTTTTTT,CASRPDWNTGELFF
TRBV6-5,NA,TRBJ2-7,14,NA,TGTGCCACCCACAAAAGGGCGGGTGCCTACGAGCAGTACTTC,CATHKRAGAYEQYF
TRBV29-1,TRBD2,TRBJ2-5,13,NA,TGCAGCGCTATAGCGGGAGGGTGGGAGACCCAGTACTTC,CSAIAGGWETQYF
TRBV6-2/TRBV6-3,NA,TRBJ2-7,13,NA,TGTGCCAGCAGTGGACAGTTCTCCTACGAGCAGTACTTC,CASSGQFSYEQYF
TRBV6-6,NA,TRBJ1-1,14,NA,TGTGCCAGCAGTTCACAGGGATTGAACACTGAAGCTTTCTTT,CASSSQGLNTEAFF
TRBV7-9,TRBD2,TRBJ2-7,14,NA,TGTGCCAGCAGCTTAGCCTTAGCGGGTTACGAGCAGTACTTC,CASSLALAGYEQYF
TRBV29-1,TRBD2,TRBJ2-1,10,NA,TGCAGCGCCGGAGCACGGGGGGAGTTCTTC,CSAGARGEFF
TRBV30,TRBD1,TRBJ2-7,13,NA,TGTGCCTGGAGGACAGGGGGAGCCTACGAGCAGTACTTC,CAWRTGGAYEQYF
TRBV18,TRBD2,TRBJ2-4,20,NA,TGTGCCAGCTCACCCGCTCCGCAGCGGGAGGAGGGAGGGTCCAAAAACATTCAGTACTTC,CASSPAPQREEGGSKNIQYF
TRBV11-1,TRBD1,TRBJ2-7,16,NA,TGTGCCAGCAGCTCAGGGCGGACAGGGGCAACCTACGAGCAGTACTTC,CASSSGRTGATYEQYF
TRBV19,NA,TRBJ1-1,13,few,TGTGCCAGTAGTATCATATTGCAGGGTGAAGCTTTCTTT,CASSIILQGEAFF
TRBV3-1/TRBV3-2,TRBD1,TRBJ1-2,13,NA,TGTGCCAGCAGCCCTCAGGGGGCGGGGGGCTACACCTTC,CASSPQGAGGYTF
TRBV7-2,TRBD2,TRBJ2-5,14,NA,TGTGCCAGCAGCTCCGCTAGCGGGATAGAGACCCAGTACTTC,CASSSASGIETQYF
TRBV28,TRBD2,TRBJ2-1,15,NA,TGTGCCACCTCATTTGGGACTAGCTCTCTCAATGAGCAGTTCTTC,CATSFGTSSLNEQFF
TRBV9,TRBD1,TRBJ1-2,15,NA,TGTGCCAGCAGCGTAGGAGGGACAGGGAATACTGGCTACACCTTC,CASSVGGTGNTGYTF
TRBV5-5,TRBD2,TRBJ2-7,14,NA,TGTGCCAGCAGCCCAGGGACTAGCGGGGATAAGCAGTACTTC,CASSPGTSGDKQYF
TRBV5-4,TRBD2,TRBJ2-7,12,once,TGTGCCAGCAGCTTGGGGACTAGCGGGAGACACTTC,CASSLGTSGRHF
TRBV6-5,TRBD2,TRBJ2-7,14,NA,TGTGCCAGCAGCTCTAGCGGGAGGGGCCACGAGCAGTACTTC,CASSSSGRGHEQYF
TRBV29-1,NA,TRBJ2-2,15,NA,TGCAGCGTTGCGGGACTCCAGGCGAACACCGGGGAGCTGTTTTTT,CSVAGLQANTGELFF
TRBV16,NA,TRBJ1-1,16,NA,TGTGCCAGCAGCCAGTCACGAGGGTTTGGGAACACTGAAGCTTTCTTT,CASSQSRGFGNTEAFF
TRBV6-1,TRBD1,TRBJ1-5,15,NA,TGTGCCAGCAGTGAATGGACAGGACCTCTCAGGACCCAGCATTTT,CASSEWTGPLRTQHF
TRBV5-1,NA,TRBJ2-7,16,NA,TGCGCCAGCAGCTCCTTGGCAAGCGGTTATACCTACGAGCAGTACTTC,CASSSLASGYTYEQYF
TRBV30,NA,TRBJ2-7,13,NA,TGTGCCTGGAGTCACTCCAGGGGCCTTGAGCAGTACTTC,CAWSHSRGLEQYF